This T cell receptor (beta chain) was observed in a study of cytomegalovirus exposure and HLA in healthy donors. Primers: 60 Vbeta forward and 13 Jbeta reverse. The assay was immunoSEQ multiplex PCR, and TCRdb's table has in-frame clones only and misses some. The data show about 86,000 clones, with roughly 77% seen just once and about 14% held by the top ten. The source of this sequence is a woman aged 40-49 years in good health and CMV-seropositive. Specimen: PBMCs.

The chain's CDR3 is CASSSTGTSGSSYNEQFF. The CDR3 DNA follows: TGTGCCAGCAGCTCTACCGGGACTAGCGGGAGCTCCTACAATGAGCAGTTCTTC. V is TRBV7-9 and J is TRBJ2-1, with TRBD2 matching 14 bases. The CDR3 runs 18 residues. V was pared by 4 bases and J by 0 bases, with 5 bases of the junction left unmatched. Germline CDR1 is SEHNR and CDR2 is FQNEAQ (reference sequence).